These 27 T cell receptor beta chains came from one sample sequenced in a study of blood T cell repertoires in COVID-19. TCRdb keeps only in-frame clones here, not all; method: immunoSEQ multiplex PCR. The sample has around 250,000 clones; 70% to 90% are singletons. The specimen was PBMCs or T cells enriched from blood (not recorded which). Every receptor here comes from a woman aged 50 to 60 who had recovered from COVID-19.

The V gene is TRBV11-2, the J gene TRBJ1-2; the D is unclear. There are 15 residues in the CDR3. Trimming pared 0 bases from V and 8 bases from J, leaving 16 bases between. The germline V gene encodes CDR1 SGHAT and CDR2 FQNNGV. CDR3: CASSLDEVLGRGYTF. CDR3 DNA: TGTGCCAGCAGCTTAGACGAGGTCCTAGGTAGAGGCTACACCTTC.

This sequence joins TRBV5-6 and TRBJ2-7; a possible D gene is TRBD2 (6 bases). With 10 bases removed from V and 7 bases from J, the gap between germline ends came to 21 bases. This CDR3 is built from 13 residues. Germline values: CDR1 SGHDT, CDR2 YYEEEE. As DNA, the CDR3 is TGTGCCTGCGGTGGCGGGGCCATGGGGGAGCAGTACTTC. Encoded protein: CACGGGAMGEQYF.

The CDR3 coding sequence is TGTGCCAGCAGAACCATAGTCCATACAGGGAGCGAGCAGTACTTC. This gives the protein CASRTIVHTGSEQYF. The V call is TRBV6-5, the J call TRBJ2-7, with D possibly TRBD1 on 6 matching bases. The CDR3 is made up of 15 amino acids. V dropped 6 bases and J dropped 6 bases, with 21 bases sitting between them. Germline values: CDR1 MNHEY, CDR2 SVGAGI.

The rearrangement links TRBV19 to TRBJ2-1; 8 nucleotides line up with TRBD2. This CDR3 region has 17 residues. The germline gives CDR1 LNHDA, CDR2 SQIVND (reference sequence). Trimming at V came to 2 bases and at J to 2 bases, leaving 8 bases not matched to a gene. The CDR3, as DNA: TGTGCCAGTAGTATACTGATTAGGCGGGGGGCCTACAATGAGCAGTTCTTC. Its protein product is CASSILIRRGAYNEQFF.

This chain joins TRBV7-8 and TRBJ1-1; D ambiguous. The V gene's germline CDR1 is SGHVS and CDR2 FQNEAQ. The ends were cut back, 5 bases at V and 0 bases at J, with 10 bases in the middle. The CDR3 contains 14 residues. CDR3 nucleotides: TGTGCCAGCAGCCCCCCCGGTCTGAACACTGAAGCTTTCTTT. Protein sequence: CASSPPGLNTEAFF.

The rearrangement joins TRBV2 to TRBJ2-2, with D maybe TRBD1 (5 bases). V was shortened by 5 bases and J by 7 bases, with 17 bases between the two germline ends. This CDR3 has 15 amino acids. CDR1 is SNHLY and CDR2 is FYNNEI in the germline V gene. Here the CDR3 DNA reads TGTGCCAGCAGTACGAGTTACAGGTCGGGCGGGGAGCTGTTTTTT. Residues: CASSTSYRSGGELFF.

V is TRBV28 and J is TRBJ1-5, with D uncertain. V was cut by 3 bases and J by 1 base, with 13 bases left in between. CDR1 and CDR2 (germline): MDHEN, SYDVKM. The CDR3 totals 16 residues. CDR3 bases: TGTGCCAGCAGTTTCGTGGGGTCGGGGAGCAATCAGCCCCAGCATTTT. It codes for CASSFVGSGSNQPQHF. Full variable domain (remainder filled in from reference TRBV28 and TRBJ1-5): DVKVTQSSRYLVKRTGEKVFLECVQDMDHENMFWYRQDPGLGLRLIYFSYDVKMKEKGDIPEGYSVSREKKERFSLILESASTNQTSMYLCASSFVGSGSNQPQHFGDGTRLSIL.

This chain uses TRBV3-1 (or the pseudogene TRBV3-2) with TRBJ2-7; TRBD1 matches at 7 bases. Germline V gene data show CDR1 as LGHDT and CDR2 as YNNKEL (reference sequence). V was pared by 3 bases and J by 5 bases, with 7 bases of the junction left unmatched. The CDR3 spans 14 residues. The DNA for the CDR3 is TGTGCCAGCAGCCAGCCAGGGGGTGGGCACGAGCAGTACTTC. Translated, it gives CASSQPGGGHEQYF.

The V and J genes are TRBV3-1 (or the pseudogene TRBV3-2) and TRBJ2-7; D not certain. V was cut by 4 bases and J by 5 bases, with 21 bases left in between. The CDR3 has 16 residues. In germline, CDR1 is LGHDT, CDR2 YNNKEL (reference sequence). CDR3 nucleotides: TGTGCCAGCAGCCCTGAGTGGGCAGTTCCCTCAAACGAGCAGTACTTC. This encodes CASSPEWAVPSNEQYF.

This clone was seen a few times. The CDR3 DNA follows: TGTGCCAGCAGGAGGGGGCTGAGTGTTAATTCACCCCTCCACTTT. This translates into CASRRGLSVNSPLHF. J is TRBJ1-6 and V is TRBV2; 7 nucleotides line up with TRBD1. Germline-derived CDR1 and CDR2 are SNHLY and FYNNEI. The length of the CDR3 is 15 residues. V gave up 6 bases and J gave up 6 bases; unmatched junction bases: 8.

The genes are TRBV5-1 and TRBJ1-3; D perhaps matches TRBD1 (5 bases). Trimming took off 0 bases at V and 4 bases at J, with 14 bases between the two ends. CDR1 is SGHRS and CDR2 is YFSETQ in the germline V gene. CDR3 length: 16 amino acids. As DNA, the CDR3 is TGCGCCAGCAGCTTGGCCCTAAGGGGTTCGGGAAACACCATATATTTT. Protein: CASSLALRGSGNTIYF. The full variable domain, completed using reference TRBV5-1 and TRBJ1-3, is KAGVTQTPRYLIKTRGQQVTLSCSPISGHRSVSWYQQTPGQGLQFLFEYFSETQRNKGNFPGRFSGRQFSNSRSEMNVSTLELGDSALYLCASSLALRGSGNTIYFGEGSWLTVV.

A remark on this clone: The junction shows a germline mismatch at one end, possibly a read error. At the DNA level, this CDR3 is encoded by other sequences in the same sample as well. The rearrangement links TRBV10-3 to TRBJ1-1; 8 bases fit TRBD1. Germline CDR1 is ENHRY and CDR2 is SYGVKD. The CDR3 is 14 residues long. The CDR3 DNA follows: TGTGCCATCAGTGAACGGGACAGGAACACTGAAGCCTTCTTT. Protein sequence: CAISERDRNTEAFF.

The chain employs TRBV21-1 and TRBJ1-2; TRBD1 was called by the table and not checked on the DNA. TRBV21-1 is tagged as a pseudogene. This CDR3 is built from 20 residues. This chain's CDR3 is CASSKDPRRPGQGANYGYTF. The CDR3, as DNA: TGTGCCAGCAGCAAAGATCCCCGCAGACCGGGACAGGGGGCTAACTATGGCTACACCTTC.

This chain connects TRBV10-3 to TRBJ1-5, with a weak D call TRBD1 (5 bases). The V and J ends lost 6 bases and 5 bases respectively, with 17 bases between them. Germline assignment: CDR1 ENHRY and CDR2 SYGVKD. The CDR3 spans 15 residues. The CDR3 reads CAISERSGGDQPQHF. As DNA, the CDR3 is TGTGCCATCAGCGAAAGATCGGGGGGGGATCAGCCCCAGCATTTT.

The rearrangement links TRBV18 to TRBJ2-7; TRBD1 might be the D (6 bases). The CDR3 totals 13 residues. Germline V gene sequence: CDR1 KGHSH, CDR2 LQKENI. The V gene lost 4 bases and the J gene lost 1 base, with 8 bases spanning the gap. The CDR3 DNA sequence: TGTGCCAGCTCACAGGGGACATCCTACGAGCAGTACTTC. Protein sequence: CASSQGTSYEQYF.

The CDR3 bases are TGTGCCAGCAGCTCCCGGGTCAGAGTGCGGAGGGAGCAGTACTTC. As protein: CASSSRVRVRREQYF. The V call is TRBV6-5, the J call TRBJ2-7; tentatively, D is TRBD2 (5 bases). Trimming removed 6 bases at V and 7 bases at J, with 22 bases between. Germline V lookup: CDR1 MNHEY, CDR2 SVGAGI. The CDR3 length is 15 residues.

This clone was observed a few times. The V and J genes are TRBV3-1 (or the pseudogene TRBV3-2) and TRBJ1-2; 12 positions agree with TRBD1. Germline CDR1 is LGHDT and CDR2 is YNNKEL (reference sequence). The CDR3 consists of 14 residues. The V segment lost 0 bases and the J segment 9 bases; nucleotides outside the gene matches: 2. The CDR3 bases are TGTGCCAGCAGCCAAGATGGGACAGGGGGCCGCTACACCTTC. This gives the protein CASSQDGTGGRYTF.

The chain joins TRBV6-5 to TRBJ1-5, with D unclear. The V end lost 0 bases, the J end lost 4 bases, and 7 bases lay between the germline ends. The CDR3 has 14 residues. Germline V gene sequence: CDR1 MNHEY, CDR2 SVGAGI. The CDR3 here is CASSYSSQNQPQHF. The CDR3 DNA sequence: TGTGCCAGCAGTTACTCATCCCAGAATCAGCCCCAGCATTTT.

The CDR3 here is CASRSGQPETQYF. The CDR3, as DNA: TGTGCCAGCAGATCGGGACAGCCAGAGACCCAGTACTTC. The chain is built from TRBV28 and TRBJ2-5; TRBD1 matches 7 bases. The germline V gene has CDR1 MDHEN and CDR2 SYDVKM. After removal of 6 bases from V and 4 bases from J, the junction contained 5 bases not matched to a gene. The CDR3 has 13 residues.

Note on this clone: At one end, the junction sequence differs from germline, possibly due to a read error. The rearrangement joins TRBV7-7 to TRBJ2-2; D perhaps matches TRBD1 (6 bases). There are 16 residues in the CDR3. CDR1 and CDR2 (germline): SSHAT, FNYEAQ (reference sequence). CDR3: CASSLSSPRGPPELFF. For the CDR3, the DNA is TGTGCTAGCAGCTTATCCTCCCCCAGGGGTCCCCCGGAGCTGTTTTTT.

V usage is TRBV27 and J usage is TRBJ1-5, with a weak D call TRBD1 (5 bases). V lost 7 bases, J lost 3 bases, and 10 bases lay in between. Germline V lookup: CDR1 MNHEY, CDR2 SMNVEV (reference sequence). There are 13 residues in the CDR3. The CDR3 is CASTRGVNQPQHF. CDR3 in DNA: TGTGCCAGCACCCGGGGGGTCAATCAGCCCCAGCATTTT.

V is TRBV10-3 and J is TRBJ1-1, with 9 positions matching TRBD1. Germline trimming cut 3 bases from V and 5 bases from J; bases unmatched to any gene: 7. Germline assignment: CDR1 ENHRY and CDR2 SYGVKD. The CDR3 length is 15 residues. The CDR3 bases are TGTGCCATCAGTGACACAGACAGGGGGATGACTGAAGCTTTCTTT. Its protein product is CAISDTDRGMTEAFF.

The rearrangement links TRBV15 to TRBJ1-1; 7 nucleotides agree with TRBD1. V was clipped by 4 bases and J by 1 base; unmatched bases: 15. The CDR3 runs to 18 residues. The germline CDR1 and CDR2 sequences are LNHNV and YYDKDF (reference sequence). CDR3 loop: CATSTPPSRQGGNTEAFF. CDR3 bases: TGTGCCACCAGCACCCCCCCATCCCGACAGGGCGGGAACACTGAAGCTTTCTTT.

The chain couples TRBV5-1 to TRBJ2-3; TRBD2 aligns across 12 bases. J gave up 0 bases and V 3 bases, and 8 bases lay outside the gene matches. Germline V CDR1 and CDR2: SGHRS, YFSETQ. The CDR3 has 18 amino acids. CDR3 nucleotides: TGCGCCAGCAGCTACGGACTAGCGGGAACTACTAGCACAGATACGCAGTATTTT. This translates into CASSYGLAGTTSTDTQYF.

The chain links TRBV19 to TRBJ2-1; 13 bases align to TRBD2. The V gene end was trimmed by 5 bases and the J gene end by 2 bases; junction bases not matched to a gene: 9. The CDR3 length is 18 residues. Germline CDR1 and CDR2: LNHDA and SQIVND (reference sequence). CDR3 region: CASSALGTSGTTYNEQFF. The CDR3 nucleotides read TGTGCCAGTAGTGCTCTCGGGACTAGCGGGACGACCTACAATGAGCAGTTCTTC.

This chain connects TRBV9 to TRBJ2-7; 9 bases map to TRBD2. V trimming: 0 bases; J trimming: 4 bases; junction bases outside the gene matches: 2. This CDR3 is 14 amino acids long. Germline CDR1 SGDLS, CDR2 YYNGEE. This CDR3 is CASSVATSGYEQYF. CDR3 DNA: TGTGCCAGCAGCGTAGCGACTAGCGGATACGAGCAGTACTTC.

This clone was counted only a few times. This chain connects TRBV7-6 to TRBJ2-5; tentatively, D is TRBD1 (6 bases). CDR1 and CDR2 from the germline V gene are SGHVS and FNYEAQ. The CDR3 totals 20 residues. Trimming cost V 4 bases and J 2 bases, with 29 bases left between them. The CDR3 DNA reads as TGTGCCAGCAGCTGGCTAAAGGGGCAAGACAGGACTCCTGTACAAGAGACCCAGTACTTC. Translation gives CASSWLKGQDRTPVQETQYF.